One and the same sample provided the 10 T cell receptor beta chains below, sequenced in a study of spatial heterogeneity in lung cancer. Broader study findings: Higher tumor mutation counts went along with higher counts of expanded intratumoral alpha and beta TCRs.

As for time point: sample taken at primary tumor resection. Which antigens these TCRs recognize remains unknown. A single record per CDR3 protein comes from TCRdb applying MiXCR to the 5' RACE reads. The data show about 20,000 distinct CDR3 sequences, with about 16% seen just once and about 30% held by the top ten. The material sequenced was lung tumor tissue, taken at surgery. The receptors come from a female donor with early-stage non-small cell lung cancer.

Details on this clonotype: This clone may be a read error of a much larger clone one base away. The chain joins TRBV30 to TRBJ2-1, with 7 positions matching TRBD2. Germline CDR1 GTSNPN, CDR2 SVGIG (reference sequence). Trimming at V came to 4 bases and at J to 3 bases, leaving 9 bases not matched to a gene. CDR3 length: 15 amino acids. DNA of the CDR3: TGTGCCTGGAACAAGATTGCGGGAGACTACAATGAGCAGTTCTTC. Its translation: CAWNKIAGDYNEQFF.

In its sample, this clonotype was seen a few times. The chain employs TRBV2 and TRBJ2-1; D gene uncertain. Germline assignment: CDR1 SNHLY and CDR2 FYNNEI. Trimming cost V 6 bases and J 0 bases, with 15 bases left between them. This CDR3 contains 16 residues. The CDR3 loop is CASSKNRESSYNEQFF. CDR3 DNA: TGTGCCAGCAGCAAGAACAGAGAAAGCTCCTACAATGAGCAGTTCTTC.

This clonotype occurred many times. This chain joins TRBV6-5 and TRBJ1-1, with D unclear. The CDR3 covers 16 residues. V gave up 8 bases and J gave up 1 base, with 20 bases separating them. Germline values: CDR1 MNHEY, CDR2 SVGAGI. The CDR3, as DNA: TGTGCCAGCTGGACGAGGAGGCCAGACAAGAACACTGAAGCTTTCTTT. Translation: CASWTRRPDKNTEAFF.

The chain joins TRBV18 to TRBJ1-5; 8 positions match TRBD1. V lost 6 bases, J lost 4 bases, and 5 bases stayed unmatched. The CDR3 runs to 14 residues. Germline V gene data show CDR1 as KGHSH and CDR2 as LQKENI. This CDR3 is CASSRTGRNQPQHF. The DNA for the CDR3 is TGTGCCAGCTCCCGGACAGGGAGAAATCAGCCCCAGCATTTT. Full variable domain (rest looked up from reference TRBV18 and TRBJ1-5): NAGVMQNPRHLVRRRGQEARLRCSPMKGHSHVYWYRQLPEEGLKFMVYLQKENIIDESGMPKERFSAEFPKEGPSILRIQQVVRGDSAAYFCASSRTGRNQPQHFGDGTRLSIL.

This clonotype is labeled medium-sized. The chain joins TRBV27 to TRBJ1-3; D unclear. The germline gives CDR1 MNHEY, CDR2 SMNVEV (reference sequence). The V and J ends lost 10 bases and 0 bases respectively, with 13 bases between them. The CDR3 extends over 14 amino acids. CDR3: CATKALLSGNTIYF. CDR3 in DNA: TGTGCCACCAAGGCACTGCTCTCTGGAAACACCATATATTTT.

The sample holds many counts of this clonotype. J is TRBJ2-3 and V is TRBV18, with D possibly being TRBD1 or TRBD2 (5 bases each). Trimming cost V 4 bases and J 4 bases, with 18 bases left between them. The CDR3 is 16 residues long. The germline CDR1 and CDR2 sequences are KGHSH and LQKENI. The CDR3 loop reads CASSQGRGVRSDTQYF. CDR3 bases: TGTGCCAGCTCACAAGGAAGAGGGGTGAGGTCAGATACGCAGTATTTT.

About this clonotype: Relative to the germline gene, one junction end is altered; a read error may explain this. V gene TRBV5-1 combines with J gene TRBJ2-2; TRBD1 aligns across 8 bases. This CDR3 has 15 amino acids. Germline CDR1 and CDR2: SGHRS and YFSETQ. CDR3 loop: CARSFGQGNTGELFF. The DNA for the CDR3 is TGCGCCAGAAGCTTCGGACAGGGGAACACCGGGGAGCTGTTTTTT.

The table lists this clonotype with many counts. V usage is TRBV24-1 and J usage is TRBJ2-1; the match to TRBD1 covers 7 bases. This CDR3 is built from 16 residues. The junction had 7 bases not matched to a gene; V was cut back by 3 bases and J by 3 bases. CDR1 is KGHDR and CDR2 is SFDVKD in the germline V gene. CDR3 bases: TGTGCCACCAGTGATCCTCAAGGACAGGACTACAATGAGCAGTTCTTC. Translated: CATSDPQGQDYNEQFF.

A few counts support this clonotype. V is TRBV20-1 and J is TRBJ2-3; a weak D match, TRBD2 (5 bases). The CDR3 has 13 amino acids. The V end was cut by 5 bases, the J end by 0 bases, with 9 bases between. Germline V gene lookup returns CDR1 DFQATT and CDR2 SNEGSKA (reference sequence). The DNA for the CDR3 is TGCAGTGCTGAGACTACTAGCACAGATACGCAGTATTTT. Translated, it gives CSAETTSTDTQYF.

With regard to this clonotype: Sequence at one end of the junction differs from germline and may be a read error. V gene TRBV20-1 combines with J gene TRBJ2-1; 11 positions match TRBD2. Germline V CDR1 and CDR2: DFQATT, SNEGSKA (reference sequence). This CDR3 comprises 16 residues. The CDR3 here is CNARGLSSGRSHEQFF. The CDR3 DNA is TGCAATGCTAGAGGACTTTCTAGCGGGAGGTCCCATGAGCAGTTCTTC.